This T cell receptor beta chain was documented in a study of T cell responses to AZD1222 COVID-19 vaccine. Of note for this clone: Its antigen is as yet unknown.

V was cut by 2 bases and J by 2 bases, with 4 bases left in between. The CDR3 has 13 amino acids. Germline V gene sequence: CDR1 MNHEY, CDR2 SMNVEV (reference sequence). General observations from the study: Clonal diversity was possibly underestimated, and white British individuals and females predominated among donors. With two AZD1222 doses given, Spike-specific TCR breadth and depth both rose.

Generated by immunoSEQ multiplex PCR, the TCRdb table keeps only in-frame clones and is missing some. There are some 90,000 clones in the sample; roughly 89% occur only once, and around 5% lies in the top ten. Recipients boosted at about 4 weeks or about 12 weeks are pooled. V is TRBV27 and J is TRBJ2-1; D is unresolved. Sequences were derived from peripheral blood, sampled 28 days after the second AZD1222 dose. The receptor's source is an adult who received the AZD1222 COVID-19 vaccine. The CDR3 DNA reads as TGTGCCAGCAGTTTAGGAGCCTACAATGAGCAGTTCTTC. Translating gives CASSLGAYNEQFF.